This T cell receptor beta chain came from a study of shared T cell receptors in the human thymus. Measured with immunoSEQ multiplex PCR; TCRdb has only the in-frame clones, and not every one. Of under 850,000 clones listed, 88% are singletons. Germline loops: CDR1 PRHDT, CDR2 FYEKMQ (reference sequence). The V segment lost 4 bases and the J segment 6 bases; nucleotides outside the gene matches: 3. CDR3 length: 14 amino acids. The data were also submitted as part of a second study, on human thymus T cells. That work states: Corrective cardiac surgery supplied the resected thymus tissue. What appeared biased in thymic and blood repertoires was the usage of V and J genes.

The chain recombines TRBV13 with TRBJ1-1; TRBD1 agrees at 12 bases. The sequenced sample was thymocytes. This clonotype originated in a boy in the first two years of life with a congenital heart defect. CDR3 protein: CASSWGQGAAEAFF. The CDR3 nucleotides are TGTGCCAGCAGCTGGGGACAGGGGGCGGCTGAAGCTTTCTTT. Full variable domain (missing parts from reference TRBV13 and TRBJ1-1): AAGVIQSPRHLIKEKRETATLKCYPIPRHDTVYWYQQGPGQDPQFLISFYEKMQSDKGSIPDRFSAQQFSDYHSELNMSSLELGDSALYFCASSWGQGAAEAFFGQGTRLTVV.